The clone carrying this T cell receptor (beta chain) was recorded at least ten times. Antigen specificity is unknown. The time point here: patch test 2, 6 weeks after DPC sensitization. Treatment indicated: therapeutic diphenylcyclopropenone sensitization with weekly scalp DPC. TCRdb itself ran the RACE reads through MiXCR, one entry per CDR3 protein. The sample lists around 67,000 distinct CDR3 sequences; about 9% were seen once. The data belong to a study of human T cells and chemical hapten exposure. General observations from the study: Expanded TCRs were compared with controls, and the expanded TCRs formed significantly more large CDR3 similarity clusters.

Germline lookup yields CDR1 MNHEY and CDR2 SVGAGI. This CDR3 has 13 amino acids. Trimming removed 5 bases at V and 6 bases at J, with 11 bases between. Sequencing used whole blood, obtained in connection with sensitization to the hapten diphenylcyclopropenone (DPC). The receptor comes from a woman in her fifties or sixties with alopecia areata. Some clones in this sample may be carry-over from other donors' samples. The V and J genes are TRBV6-5 and TRBJ2-1, with D unresolved. The CDR3 sequence: CASSPLQRNEQFF. The CDR3 DNA reads as TGTGCCAGCAGTCCCCTTCAGCGCAATGAGCAGTTCTTC.